A selection of T cell receptor beta chains follows, all from one sample in a study of OX40 agonist ivuxolimab in advanced cancers. Measured with immunoSEQ multiplex PCR; TCRdb has only the in-frame clones, and not every one. Of some 100,000 clones in the sample, approximately 90% were seen once. The specimen comprised CD4+ or CD8+ T cells sorted from blood, sampled in a trial of the OX40 agonist ivuxolimab. The receptors originated from an adult with an advanced solid tumor such as melanoma, head and neck, liver or kidney cancer. CDR3s include the opening cysteine and the closing phenylalanine or tryptophan. The order of the fields is J gene, clone size, V gene, D gene, CDR3 protein, CDR3 DNA. D genes are given only for firm matches. The size entry is marked missing in some rows and otherwise reads once, few, many or a size class.

>TRBJ2-3|NA|TRBV11-2|NA
CASSSSTDTQYF
TGTGCCAGCAGCTCTAGCACAGATACGCAGTATTTT
>TRBJ2-3|NA|TRBV28|TRBD1
CASSLGQFLPTDTQYF
TGTGCCAGCAGTTTGGGACAGTTTTTACCCACAGATACGCAGTATTTT
>TRBJ2-2|NA|TRBV2|TRBD2
CASSERNSGRAKGELFF
TGTGCCAGCAGTGAAAGAAACAGCGGGAGGGCTAAAGGGGAGCTGTTTTTT
>TRBJ2-3|once|TRBV6-4|TRBD1
CASSLQGGLTDTQYF
TGTGCCAGCAGTCTACAGGGGGGACTCACAGATACGCAGTATTTT
>TRBJ2-7|NA|TRBV6-5|NA
CASSYSDSPSYEQYF
TGTGCCAGCAGTTACTCGGACAGCCCCTCCTACGAGCAGTACTTC
>TRBJ2-5|NA|TRBV14|NA
CASSQRGAGIETQYF
TGTGCCAGCAGCCAACGGGGGGCAGGGATCGAGACCCAGTACTTC
>TRBJ2-7|NA|TRBV21-1|NA
CASSAYFRALGEPYEQYF
TGTGCCAGCAGCGCCTATTTCAGGGCCCTGGGGGAGCCCTACGAGCAGTACTTC
>TRBJ1-3|NA|TRBV28|NA
CASSFGGGNTIYF
TGTGCCAGCAGTTTTGGCGGGGGAAACACCATATATTTT
>TRBJ2-3|NA|TRBV4-3|TRBD1
CASSQAHYDRGGLDTQYF
TGCGCCAGCAGCCAAGCCCATTATGACAGGGGAGGACTAGATACGCAGTATTTT
>TRBJ2-7|NA|TRBV27|NA
CASSNLGLGEYF
TGTGCCAGCAGTAATCTGGGCCTTGGGGAGTACTTC
>TRBJ1-1|NA|TRBV6-6|NA
CASRDRGGGTEAFF
TGTGCCAGCAGGGACCGGGGGGGCGGCACTGAAGCTTTCTTT
>TRBJ2-3|NA|TRBV9|NA
CASSVAFSDTQYF
TGTGCCAGCAGCGTGGCTTTCTCAGATACGCAGTATTTT
>TRBJ2-7|NA|TRBV4-3|NA
CASSQDYPPYEQYF
TGCGCCAGCAGCCAAGATTATCCACCCTACGAGCAGTACTTC
>TRBJ1-1|NA|TRBV6-5|NA
CASSSPRNTEAFF
TGTGCCAGCAGTTCCCCACGGAACACTGAAGCTTTCTTT
>TRBJ2-3|NA|TRBV7-9|TRBD2
CASSLVASGASTDTQYF
TGTGCCAGCAGCTTAGTGGCTAGCGGAGCTAGCACAGATACGCAGTATTTT
>TRBJ1-1|NA|TRBV5-4|TRBD1
CASRRDSHTEAFF
TGTGCCAGCAGGCGGGACAGCCACACTGAAGCTTTCTTT
>TRBJ2-3|few|TRBV10-3|NA
CASGAGAITDTQYF
TGTGCCAGTGGGGCGGGCGCGATCACAGATACGCAGTATTTT
>TRBJ1-5|NA|TRBV27|NA
CASSSAQGRPQHF
TGTGCCAGCAGTAGCGCCCAGGGGCGGCCCCAGCATTTT
>TRBJ2-7|NA|TRBV28|TRBD2
CASSFGSGRARSYEQYF
TGTGCCAGCAGTTTCGGTAGCGGGAGGGCCAGGTCCTACGAGCAGTACTTC
>TRBJ2-1|NA|TRBV30|NA
CAWSQSSASYNEQFF
TGTGCCTGGTCCCAATCCTCCGCGTCTTACAATGAGCAGTTCTTC
>TRBJ1-1|NA|TRBV5-5|NA
CASSLFGFGEAFF
TGTGCCAGCAGCTTGTTCGGGTTTGGAGAAGCTTTCTTT
>TRBJ1-1|once|TRBV5-4|NA
CASSLEANTEAFF
TGTGCCAGCAGCTTGGAGGCGAACACTGAAGCTTTCTTT
>TRBJ2-6|NA|TRBV27|TRBD1
CASRKDRDNSGANVLTF
TGTGCCAGCAGGAAAGACAGGGACAACTCTGGGGCCAACGTCCTGACTTTC
>TRBJ2-1|NA|TRBV6-1|TRBD2
CATTPGGTYNEQFF
TGTGCCACCACCCCGGGAGGGACCTACAATGAGCAGTTCTTC